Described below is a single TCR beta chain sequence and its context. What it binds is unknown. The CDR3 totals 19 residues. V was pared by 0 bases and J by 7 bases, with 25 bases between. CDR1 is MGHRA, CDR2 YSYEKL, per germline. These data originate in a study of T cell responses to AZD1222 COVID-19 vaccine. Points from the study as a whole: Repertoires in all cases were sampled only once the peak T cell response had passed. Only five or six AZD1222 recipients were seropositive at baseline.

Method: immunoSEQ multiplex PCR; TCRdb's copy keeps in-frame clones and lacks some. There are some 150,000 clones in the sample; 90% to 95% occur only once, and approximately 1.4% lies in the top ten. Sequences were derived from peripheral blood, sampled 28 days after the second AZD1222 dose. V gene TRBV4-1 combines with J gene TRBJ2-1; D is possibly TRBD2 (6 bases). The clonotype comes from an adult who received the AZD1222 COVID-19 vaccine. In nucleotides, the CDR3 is TGCGCCAGCAGCCAAGACCCGCCGACAGTCCGGGGAGGATCGAATGAGCAGTTCTTC. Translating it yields CASSQDPPTVRGGSNEQFF.